The 8 T cell receptor beta chains given below trace back to one sample, sequenced in a study of regulatory T cells in long-lasting Graves disease. Time point of the sample: persistent/refractory GD, antithyroid drugs over 5 years with positive TRAb. Extracted RNA from PBMCs served as the source of the TCR library. CDR3-region Arm-PCR and iRepertoire HTBI primers produced the TCR beta libraries. MiXCR, applied by TCRdb to the multiplex PCR reads, yields one record per CDR3 protein. The repertoire holds about 660,000 distinct CDR3 sequences, with approximately 29% as singletons. The sample consisted of peripheral blood mononuclear cells (PBMCs), taken when the disease was refractory, from a patient treated with antithyroid drugs. All receptors come from a female donor with Graves disease.

Only a few counts were recorded for this clonotype. Its ends do not fully match the called genes, so a read error is possible. This chain connects TRBV12-3 or TRBV12-4 to TRBJ2-2; D remains unclear. The CDR3 extends over 16 amino acids. The CDR3 sequence: CAGSRPGEANTGELFF. For the CDR3, the DNA is TGTGCCGGCAGTCGCCCTGGTGAGGCAAACACCGGGGAGCTGTTTTTT.

The chain employs TRBV29-1 and TRBJ2-5, with TRBD1 matching over 7 bases. Germline V gene sequence: CDR1 SQVTM, CDR2 ANQGSEA. This CDR3 spans 13 amino acids. Germline trimming cut 4 bases from V and 4 bases from J; bases unmatched to any gene: 6. CDR3 loop: CSVGGGVGETQYF. CDR3 sequence (DNA): TGCAGCGTTGGAGGGGGCGTGGGAGAGACCCAGTACTTC.

The J gene is TRBJ2-7, the V gene TRBV5-4; D possibly corresponds to TRBD2 (5 bases). CDR3 size: 14 residues. The germline CDR1 and CDR2 sequences are SGHNT and YYREEE (reference sequence). The V gene lost 1 base and the J gene lost 1 base, with 9 bases spanning the gap. Here the CDR3 reads CASSLLGESYEQYF. As DNA, the CDR3 is TGTGCCAGCAGCTTGCTGGGAGAGTCCTACGAGCAGTACTTC. Supplemented by reference TRBV5-4 and TRBJ2-7, the full variable domain reads ETGVTQSPTHLIKTRGQQVTLRCSSQSGHNTVSWYQQALGQGPQFIFQYYREEENGRGNFPPRFSGLQFPNYSSELNVNALELDDSALYLCASSLLGESYEQYFGPGTRLTVT.

This clonotype was seen ten or more times. This chain joins TRBV12-3 or TRBV12-4 and TRBJ1-2; a weak D match, TRBD1 (5 bases). The CDR3 runs 14 residues. V gave up 6 bases and J gave up 4 bases, with 15 bases separating them. In nucleotides, the CDR3 is TGTGCCAGCAGCTACGACAGTTCACTCTATGGCTACACCTTC. This sequence encodes CASSYDSSLYGYTF.

This clonotype appeared a single time. The genes are TRBV15 and TRBJ2-7; 10 bases are a match to TRBD2. Trimming cost V 0 bases and J 6 bases; bases outside gene matches: 5. Germline CDR1 and CDR2: LNHNV and YYDKDF (reference sequence). The CDR3 runs 15 residues. This chain's CDR3 is CATSRDLAGEGEQYF. For the CDR3, the DNA is TGTGCCACCAGCAGAGATCTAGCGGGAGAAGGCGAGCAGTACTTC.

This clonotype was observed a few times. The chain recombines TRBV6-1 with TRBJ2-7; maybe TRBD1 (6 bases). The CDR3 spans 18 residues. V was clipped by 8 bases and J by 1 base, with 27 bases between them. From germline, CDR1 is MNHNS and CDR2 SASEGT. The CDR3 loop reads CASECSLQYKGVSYEQYF. In nucleotides, the CDR3 is TGTGCCAGCGAGTGCTCGCTTCAATATAAGGGGGTTTCCTACGAGCAGTACTTC.

This clonotype was counted a few times. The V call is TRBV5-1, the J call TRBJ1-2; a weak D match, TRBD1 (6 bases). CDR3 size: 15 residues. Germline CDR1 SGHRS, CDR2 YFSETQ. V lost 0 bases to trimming and J lost 4 bases, with 13 bases between them. The CDR3 region has the DNA TGCGCCAGCAGCTTGGAGGGGGAGAGGAGCTATGGCTACACCTTC. Protein sequence: CASSLEGERSYGYTF.

This clonotype was seen only a few times. The gene calls are TRBV27 and TRBJ2-7; 12 nucleotides match TRBD2. Germline V CDR1 and CDR2: MNHEY, SMNVEV (reference sequence). V lost 2 bases and J lost 5; bases outside the gene matches: 4. The CDR3 covers 15 residues. The CDR3 reads CASSLSTSGRNEQYF. The CDR3 DNA sequence: TGTGCCAGCAGTTTAAGCACTAGCGGGAGGAACGAGCAGTACTTC.